This T cell receptor (beta chain) was profiled in a study of OX40 agonist ivuxolimab in advanced cancers. This clone was found a few times. The CDR3 sequence is 14 residues long. Between the trimmed V and J ends, which lost 2 bases and 5 bases, there was a span of 12 bases. Germline V lookup: CDR1 SEHNR, CDR2 FQNEAQ (reference sequence). Measured with immunoSEQ multiplex PCR; TCRdb has only the in-frame clones, and not every one. The data hold approximately 73,000 clones, with 86% observed a single time. The sample here was CD4+ or CD8+ T cells sorted from blood, taken in a trial of the OX40 agonist ivuxolimab. This clonotype was obtained from an adult with an advanced solid tumor such as melanoma, head and neck, liver or kidney cancer. This sequence joins TRBV7-9 and TRBJ1-1; tentative D call: TRBD1 (5 bases). CDR3: CASSLQGSGTEAFF. DNA of the CDR3: TGTGCCAGCAGCTTACAGGGCTCCGGGACTGAAGCTTTCTTT.